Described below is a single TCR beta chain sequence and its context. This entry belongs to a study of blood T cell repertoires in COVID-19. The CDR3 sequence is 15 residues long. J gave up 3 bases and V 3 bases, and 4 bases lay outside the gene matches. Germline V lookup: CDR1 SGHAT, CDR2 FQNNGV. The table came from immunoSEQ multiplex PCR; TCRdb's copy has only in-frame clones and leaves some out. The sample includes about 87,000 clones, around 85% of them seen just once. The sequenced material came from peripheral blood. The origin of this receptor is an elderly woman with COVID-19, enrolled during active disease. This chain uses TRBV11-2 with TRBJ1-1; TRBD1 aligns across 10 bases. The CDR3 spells CASSFLGQGDTEAFF. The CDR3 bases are TGTGCCAGCAGCTTCCTCGGACAGGGGGACACTGAAGCTTTCTTT.